Listed below are T cell receptor beta chains from one sample, sequenced in a study of cytomegalovirus exposure and HLA in healthy donors. Measured with immunoSEQ multiplex PCR; TCRdb has only the in-frame clones, and not every one. Of fewer than 90,000 clones in the sample, less than 85% were seen once. Material: PBMCs. These receptors all come from a woman aged 45 to 65 in good health and CMV-seropositive. Each CDR3 is given with its conserved first and last residue. The order of the fields is clone size, V gene, J gene, D gene, CDR3 protein, CDR3 DNA. A D gene is named only where the DNA matches it firmly. Clone size is shown for a subset of rows, as once, few, many or a class of expanded clone.

-,TRBV7-7,TRBJ1-2,TRBD1,CASSPGTGYGYTF,TGTGCCAGCAGCCCCGGGACAGGGTATGGCTACACCTTC
-,TRBV30,TRBJ1-1,-,CAWSVTGGEAFF,TGTGCCTGGAGTGTAACGGGGGGTGAAGCTTTCTTT
-,TRBV30,TRBJ1-5,-,CAWNEGPQPQHF,TGTGCCTGGAATGAGGGTCCTCAGCCCCAGCATTTT
few,TRBV2,TRBJ1-2,TRBD1,CASSETGARHYGYTF,TGTGCCAGCAGTGAAACAGGGGCCAGACACTATGGCTACACCTTC
few,TRBV5-1,TRBJ1-2,-,CASSLEQTNYGYTF,TGCGCCAGCAGCTTGGAACAGACAAACTATGGCTACACCTTC
few,TRBV5-4,TRBJ1-2,-,CASSQDGLYGYTF,TGTGCCAGCAGCCAGGACGGACTCTATGGCTACACCTTC
once,TRBV18,TRBJ2-2,-,CASSLEGANTGELFF,TGTGCCAGCTCCTTAGAAGGGGCGAACACCGGGGAGCTGTTTTTT
-,TRBV28,TRBJ1-2,TRBD1,CASSSGTDYGYTF,TGTGCCAGCAGTTCCGGGACAGACTATGGCTACACCTTC
-,TRBV5-1,TRBJ1-2,-,CASSLAAGNYGYTF,TGCGCCAGCAGCTTGGCCGCAGGGAACTATGGCTACACCTTC
-,TRBV4-3,TRBJ2-2,-,CAEQGTNTGELFF,TGCGCAGAACAGGGTACGAACACCGGGGAGCTGTTTTTT
-,TRBV30,TRBJ1-1,-,CAWRPRGKNTEAFF,TGTGCCTGGAGACCTCGGGGTAAGAACACTGAAGCTTTCTTT
-,TRBV28,TRBJ1-1,TRBD1,CASSSLDRGFTEAFF,TGTGCCAGCAGTTCGTTGGACAGGGGCTTTACTGAAGCTTTCTTT
-,TRBV28,TRBJ1-5,TRBD1,CASSPPGQGSIQPQHF,TGTGCCAGCAGCCCCCCCGGACAGGGAAGCATCCAGCCCCAGCATTTT
once,TRBV27,TRBJ1-1,-,CASSFRGNTEAFF,TGTGCCAGCAGTTTCAGGGGGAACACTGAAGCTTTCTTT
once,TRBV11-2,TRBJ2-1,TRBD2,CASSLLAGGFDEQFF,TGTGCCAGCAGCTTGCTAGCGGGAGGTTTCGATGAGCAGTTCTTC
-,TRBV4-1,TRBJ2-1,TRBD2,CASSPGLLAGGNEQFF,TGCGCCAGCAGCCCCGGTTTACTAGCGGGAGGGAATGAGCAGTTCTTC
once,TRBV19,TRBJ2-1,TRBD2,CASSIGTRGIYNEQFF,TGTGCCAGTAGTATTGGGACTAGAGGGATCTACAATGAGCAGTTCTTC
-,TRBV5-1,TRBJ1-6,TRBD1,CASSLQTGGDNSPLHF,TGCGCCAGCAGCCTACAGACAGGGGGCGATAATTCACCCCTCCACTTT
-,TRBV27,TRBJ1-5,TRBD1,CASSLGKGQYNQPQHF,TGTGCCAGCAGTTTAGGTAAGGGACAGTACAATCAGCCCCAGCATTTT
few,TRBV27,TRBJ1-4,-,CASSQNRDEKLFF,TGTGCCAGCAGTCAAAACAGGGATGAAAAACTGTTTTTT
few,TRBV11-3,TRBJ2-4,-,CASSLTGLGIQYF,TGTGCCAGCAGCTTGACGGGGTTGGGCATTCAGTACTTC
-,TRBV5-5,TRBJ2-1,TRBD1,CASSKKGVAGGEVLNEQFF,TGTGCCAGCAGCAAAAAGGGGGTGGCAGGGGGAGAAGTCCTCAATGAGCAGTTCTTC
-,TRBV9,TRBJ2-3,-,CASSPGRVIGTDTQYF,TGTGCCAGCAGCCCGGGCAGGGTAATCGGAACAGATACGCAGTATTTT
-,TRBV19,TRBJ2-7,-,CATSPGSLYEQYF,TGTGCCACCTCTCCCGGGAGTCTCTACGAGCAGTACTTC
-,TRBV5-8,TRBJ2-2,TRBD1,CASSLSWGQGFRELFF,TGTGCCAGCAGCTTGTCCTGGGGACAGGGGTTTCGAGAGCTGTTTTTT
-,TRBV13,TRBJ2-1,TRBD1,CASSLSGTGSYNEQFF,TGTGCCAGCAGCTTATCCGGGACAGGGTCTTACAATGAGCAGTTCTTC
few,TRBV6-5,TRBJ1-5,-,CASSYDWVNQPQHF,TGTGCCAGCAGTTACGACTGGGTTAATCAGCCCCAGCATTTT